These 25 T cell receptor beta chains share one sample of origin, sequenced in a study of beta chain features in type 1 diabetes. cDNA synthesis used the whole RNA isolate, giving expressed TCRB sequences. Using immunoSEQ multiplex PCR, the repertoire was profiled, and TCRdb retains in-frame clones only, with some absent. Of about 150,000 clones listed, about 8.1% are singletons. Sample: central memory CD4+ T cells from blood. Every receptor here comes from a man aged 18 to 35 in good health.

The sample holds a few counts of this clone. CDR3 residues: CAIQGGNQPQHF. CDR3 coding DNA: TGTGCCATTCAGGGGGGAAATCAGCCCCAGCATTTT. The gene calls are TRBV28 and TRBJ1-5; 7 nucleotides match TRBD1. V lost 10 bases and J lost 4; bases outside the gene matches: 4. CDR1 and CDR2 (germline): MDHEN, SYDVKM. The CDR3 is 12 amino acids. Looking up the rest from reference TRBV28 and TRBJ1-5 gives the full variable domain: DVKVTQSSRYLVKRTGEKVFLECVQDMDHENMFWYRQDPGLGLRLIYFSYDVKMKEKGDIPEGYSVSREKKERFSLILESASTNQTSMYLCAIQGGNQPQHFGDGTRLSIL.

The genes are TRBV29-1 and TRBJ1-2; D unclear. V lost 0 bases and J lost 9, with 14 bases in between. The CDR3 is 13 amino acids. Germline assignment: CDR1 SQVTM and CDR2 ANQGSEA. CDR3 in DNA: TGCAGCGTTGAAGAAGTCCAGAAGAGGCGCTACACCTTC. This encodes CSVEEVQKRRYTF.

V gene TRBV5-4 combines with J gene TRBJ2-5; TRBD1 matches 9 bases. Per the germline V gene, CDR1 is SGHNT and CDR2 is YYREEE (reference sequence). V was pared by 1 base and J by 5 bases, with 3 bases of the junction left unmatched. The CDR3 length is 14 residues. CDR3 sequence (DNA): TGTGCCAGCAGCTTGACAGGGGGCGCTGAGACCCAGTACTTC. Amino acids: CASSLTGGAETQYF.

V is TRBV6-6 and J is TRBJ1-2; a possible D gene is TRBD1 (5 bases). V shed 0 bases and J shed 4 bases, with 12 bases lying between them. Germline CDR1 reads MNHNY; CDR2 reads SVGAGI (reference sequence). This CDR3 region has 15 residues. The CDR3 DNA reads TGTGCCAGCAGTTACTCTCAGGGCTCCAGCTATGGCTACACCTTC. Its protein product is CASSYSQGSSYGYTF.

The DNA of the CDR3 is TGCGCCAGCAGCTCGTACAGGGGTGAGAACACTGAAGCTTTCTTT. Amino acid sequence: CASSSYRGENTEAFF. The V and J genes are TRBV5-1 and TRBJ1-1; 7 bases match TRBD1. The V gene end was trimmed by 3 bases and the J gene end by 1 base; junction bases not matched to a gene: 6. This CDR3 has 15 residues. From germline, CDR1 is SGHRS and CDR2 YFSETQ.

The chain recombines TRBV5-5 with TRBJ2-6; TRBD1 matches 7 bases. Germline-derived CDR1 and CDR2 are SGHKS and YYEKEE (reference sequence). With 6 bases clipped from V and 5 bases from J, the junction kept 8 bases outside the gene matches. The CDR3 runs to 15 residues. CDR3 amino acids: CASTPQGVRANVLTF. CDR3 in DNA: TGTGCCAGCACGCCGCAGGGGGTGAGGGCCAACGTCCTGACTTTC.

The rearrangement uses TRBV7-2 and TRBJ1-6; tentatively, D is TRBD1 (5 bases). The CDR3 extends over 15 amino acids. V was cut by 5 bases and J by 6 bases, with 14 bases left in between. Germline CDR1 is SGHTA and CDR2 is FQGNSA. The DNA of the CDR3 is TGTGCCAGCAGCCCCCGACAGATATCTAATTCACCCCTCCACTTT. This codes for CASSPRQISNSPLHF.

The chain carries TRBV19 and TRBJ2-7, with a weak D call TRBD1 (6 bases). Germline lookup yields CDR1 LNHDA and CDR2 SQIVND (reference sequence). The CDR3 totals 17 residues. Trimming cost V 5 bases and J 6 bases, with 26 bases left between them. The CDR3: CASSAYRRTERRGEQYF. The CDR3 nucleotides read TGTGCCAGTAGTGCATACCGAAGGACAGAGAGACGGGGCGAGCAGTACTTC.

The V gene is TRBV6-5, the J gene TRBJ2-3; 10 nucleotides line up with TRBD2. CDR3 length: 15 amino acids. V gave up 5 bases and J gave up 1 base; unmatched junction bases: 3. Germline values: CDR1 MNHEY, CDR2 SVGAGI. In nucleotides, the CDR3 is TGTGCCAGCAGTAGCGGGGGGGCCGGCACAGATACGCAGTATTTT. Its protein is CASSSGGAGTDTQYF.

This clone was observed many times. The genes are TRBV27 and TRBJ2-3, with TRBD2 as a possible D gene (5 bases). The CDR3 is made up of 12 amino acids. Trimming removed 5 bases at V and 4 bases at J, with 7 bases between. Per germline, CDR1 MNHEY and CDR2 SMNVEV (reference sequence). The CDR3 DNA is TGTGCCAGCAGTCGAGGGTCAGATACGCAGTATTTT. It translates to CASSRGSDTQYF.

The chain joins TRBV30 to TRBJ1-1, with 7 bases fitting TRBD1. V dropped 1 base and J dropped 11; count of bases not matched to a gene: 10. Germline V gives CDR1 GTSNPN, CDR2 SVGIG (reference sequence). There are 13 residues in the CDR3. CDR3 DNA sequence: TGTGCCTGGAGTGGGGGCAGGGGGTCCGGGGCTTTCTTT. It codes for CAWSGGRGSGAFF. Combining the CDR3 with reference TRBV30 and TRBJ1-1 gives the whole variable domain SQTIHQWPATLVQPVGSPLSLECTVEGTSNPNLYWYRQAAGRGLQLLFYSVGIGQISSEVPQNLSASRPQDRQFILSSKKLLLSDSGFYLCAWSGGRGSGAFFGQGTRLTVV.

J is TRBJ1-1 and V is TRBV19; 8 bases map to TRBD1. CDR1 is LNHDA, CDR2 SQIVND, per germline (reference sequence). V lost 9 bases and J lost 6; bases outside the gene matches: 12. The CDR3 has 14 amino acids. The CDR3 loop reads CASKPQGAGPEAFF. The CDR3 DNA follows: TGTGCCAGCAAACCCCAGGGGGCAGGGCCTGAAGCTTTCTTT.

The chain has TRBV30 and TRBJ1-1, with TRBD1 as a possible D gene (6 bases). This CDR3 region has 13 residues. The V end lost 8 bases, the J end lost 3 bases, and 16 bases lay between the germline ends. Per the germline V gene, CDR1 is GTSNPN and CDR2 is SVGIG (reference sequence). CDR3 region: CAAQGRGYTEAFF. As DNA, the CDR3 is TGTGCCGCCCAGGGCAGGGGTTACACTGAAGCTTTCTTT.

The chain is built from TRBV7-8 and TRBJ2-7, with 7 nucleotides matching TRBD2. Germline values: CDR1 SGHVS, CDR2 FQNEAQ. CDR3 length equals 16 residues. The trim removed 5 bases at V and 2 bases at J, leaving 12 bases unmatched. The CDR3 here is CASSPSSSGIPYEQYF. In DNA, the CDR3 is TGTGCCAGCAGCCCCTCCTCCAGCGGGATTCCCTACGAGCAGTACTTC.

This clone has just a few counts. The chain joins TRBV5-1 to TRBJ2-3; maybe TRBD2 (5 bases). CDR1 SGHRS and CDR2 YFSETQ come from the germline V gene. V lost 6 bases and J 0 bases, leaving 11 bases between the germline ends. CDR3 size: 14 residues. The CDR3 sequence is CASTGGSSTDTQYF. CDR3 bases: TGCGCCAGCACCGGAGGTTCAAGCACAGATACGCAGTATTTT.

The V gene is TRBV29-1, the J gene TRBJ1-2; 9 nucleotides align to TRBD1. The V segment lost 5 bases and the J segment 1 base; nucleotides outside the gene matches: 2. Per germline, CDR1 SQVTM and CDR2 ANQGSEA. The CDR3 runs to 13 residues. CDR3 coding DNA: TGCAGCGTTAGGACAGGGGATAACTATGGCTACACCTTC. This translates into CSVRTGDNYGYTF.

This clone came up a few times. V and J are TRBV6-4 and TRBJ2-3, with TRBD2 matching over 9 bases. Trimming removed 6 bases from V and 6 bases from J; junction bases left unmatched: 4. The CDR3 has 13 residues. Germline V gene sequence: CDR1 MRHNA, CDR2 SNTAGT. The CDR3 region has the DNA TGTGCCAGCAGCGCGGGAGGGTTTGATACGCAGTATTTT. As protein: CASSAGGFDTQYF.

The chain uses TRBV29-1 and TRBJ1-1; D is unclear. The V gene lost 6 bases and the J gene lost 4 bases, with 12 bases spanning the gap. The CDR3 is 12 residues long. Germline CDR1 SQVTM, CDR2 ANQGSEA. The chain's CDR3 is CSVEHRSTEAFF. The CDR3 nucleotides read TGCAGCGTAGAACATAGAAGCACTGAAGCTTTCTTT.

This clone was picked up one time. The DNA of the CDR3 is TGCGCCAGCAGGGGACAGATAGAATACGAGCAGTACTTC. Amino acid sequence: CASRGQIEYEQYF. This chain uses TRBV5-1 with TRBJ2-5; the match to TRBD1 covers 7 bases. The DNA end lines up better with TRBJ2-7; the J call may be wrong. CDR1 is SGHRS, CDR2 YFSETQ, per germline. This CDR3 comprises 13 residues.

The chain is built from TRBV7-9 and TRBJ1-4, with 7 positions matching TRBD1. Germline loops: CDR1 SEHNR, CDR2 FQNEAQ (reference sequence). After removal of 4 bases from V and 4 bases from J, the junction contained 3 bases not matched to a gene. The CDR3 consists of 14 residues. CDR3 loop: CASSWGQFNEKLFF. DNA of the CDR3: TGTGCCAGCAGCTGGGGACAGTTTAATGAAAAACTGTTTTTT. Full variable domain (outside the CDR3, taken from reference TRBV7-9 and TRBJ1-4): DTGVSQNPRHKITKRGQNVTFRCDPISEHNRLYWYRQTLGQGPEFLTYFQNEAQLEKSRLLSDRFSAERPKGSFSTLEIQRTEQGDSAMYLCASSWGQFNEKLFFGSGTQLSVL.

This clone was detected ten times or more. This rearrangement joins TRBV7-2 to TRBJ2-7, with D maybe TRBD2 (5 bases). V dropped 1 base and J dropped 2 bases, with 12 bases sitting between them. This CDR3 region has 15 residues. Germline V gene lookup returns CDR1 SGHTA and CDR2 FQGNSA. This chain's CDR3 is CASSLVGGPTYEQYF. Here the CDR3 DNA reads TGTGCCAGCAGCTTAGTCGGCGGGCCTACCTACGAGCAGTACTTC. The whole variable domain, remainder taken from reference TRBV7-2 and TRBJ2-7, is GAGVSQSPSNKVTEKGKDVELRCDPISGHTALYWYRQSLGQGLEFLIYFQGNSAPDKSGLPSDRFSAERTGGSVSTLTIQRTQQEDSAVYLCASSLVGGPTYEQYFGPGTRLTVT.

This rearrangement joins TRBV28 to TRBJ1-6; no clear D. Trimming removed 1 base at V and 4 bases at J, with 8 bases between. The CDR3 totals 15 residues. Germline values: CDR1 MDHEN, CDR2 SYDVKM. The CDR3 loop reads CASSLSPQYNSPLHF. CDR3 coding DNA: TGTGCCAGCAGTTTATCCCCACAGTATAATTCACCCCTCCACTTT.

This clone came up a few times. The chain combines TRBV7-8 with TRBJ2-2; 8 bases fit TRBD2. The V gene's germline CDR1 is SGHVS and CDR2 FQNEAQ. The junction had 17 bases not matched to a gene; V was cut back by 5 bases and J by 0 bases. The CDR3 has 20 amino acids. CDR3 nucleotides: TGTGCCAGCAGCACACACCCGGCGGGGGGCTTTTCCCCGAACACCGGGGAGCTGTTTTTT. Protein: CASSTHPAGGFSPNTGELFF.

J is TRBJ1-5 and V is TRBV18, with a tentative D call TRBD1 (6 bases). The CDR3 runs 16 residues. The ends were cut back, 3 bases at V and 0 bases at J, with 12 bases in the middle. Germline CDR1 reads KGHSH; CDR2 reads LQKENI. The CDR3: CASSPSRDNSNQPQHF. CDR3 nucleotide sequence: TGTGCCAGCTCACCCTCCCGGGACAATAGCAATCAGCCCCAGCATTTT.

V gene TRBV15 combines with J gene TRBJ1-6; 9 bases agree with TRBD1. This CDR3 has 14 residues. Trimming at V came to 3 bases and at J to 10 bases, leaving 4 bases not matched to a gene. In germline, CDR1 is LNHNV, CDR2 YYDKDF (reference sequence). CDR3 amino acids: CATSRDRGYSPLHF. The CDR3 DNA sequence: TGTGCCACCAGCAGGGACAGGGGTTACTCACCCCTCCACTTT.